This TCR beta chain originates from a study of T cells in women clearing cervical HPV infection. The overall study: Donors had HPV16-related CIN3 or worse; 2 had invasive cancer. Control women cleared a single incident HPV16 infection within 12 months.

As regards this clone: Its antigen is currently unknown.

Study-wide points: Richness plus V gene abundances separated cases from controls with AUC roughly 0.85.

Method: immunoSEQ multiplex PCR; TCRdb's copy keeps in-frame clones and lacks some. The specimen's table records tens of thousands of clones. The TCR originated in a woman between 18 and 69 years old with a cervical HPV16 infection that either progressed to CIN3+ or cleared (not recorded which). Source material: blood buffy coat.

CDR3 protein: CASSEESLAGPQETQYF. CDR3 bases read: TGTGCCAGCAGTGAAGAGTCGCTAGCGGGGCCCCAAGAGACC. This chain joins TRBV25-1 and TRBJ2-5; 9 bases align to TRBD2. The read terminates 3 residues ahead of where the CDR3 ends, so the germline J gene completes it. The V gene's germline CDR1 is MGHDK and CDR2 SYGVNS. Unmatched junction bases numbered 8, after V lost 2 bases and J lost 1 base. This CDR3 has 17 residues.